This TCR beta chain originates from a study of CD4 and CD8 cells across lung adenocarcinoma regions. Each CDR3 protein gets one entry after TCRdb re-called the PCR reads with MiXCR. The table records a few thousand distinct CDR3 sequences, around 60% of them present only once. Localized lung adenocarcinoma, a non-small cell lung cancer, affected the donors. The CDR3 has 15 residues. V shed 5 bases, J shed 5 bases, and the junction held 5 bases outside the gene matches. Looked up from germline, CDR1 is MNHEY and CDR2 is SMNVEV (reference sequence). The rearrangement joins TRBV27 to TRBJ2-1, with 11 bases identical to TRBD2. The material sequenced was CD4+ T cells from the margin of a lung tumor. This clonotype originated in a male donor with lung adenocarcinoma. The CD4 and CD8 labels of this study may be unreliable. The CDR3, as DNA: TGTGCCAGCAGTCCCGGGACTAGCGGAGACAATGAGCAGTTCTTC. This sequence encodes CASSPGTSGDNEQFF.